The following is a T cell receptor beta chain sequence with its context. The record originates from a study of OX40 agonist ivuxolimab in advanced cancers. Generated by immunoSEQ multiplex PCR, the TCRdb table keeps only in-frame clones and is missing some. The sample lists tens of thousands of clones; 84% were seen once. V was clipped by 3 bases and J by 3 bases, with 23 bases between them. CDR3 length: 18 residues. Germline V CDR1 and CDR2: LNHDA, SQIVND (reference sequence). The chain joins TRBV19 to TRBJ1-1, with no clear D. Here the sequenced sample was CD4+ or CD8+ T cells sorted from blood, taken in a trial of the OX40 agonist ivuxolimab. This TCR came from an adult with an advanced solid tumor such as melanoma, head and neck, liver or kidney cancer. The CDR3 here is CASSMSPTLTVWDTEAFF. Written as DNA, the CDR3 is TGTGCCAGTAGTATGTCCCCAACTTTGACGGTATGGGACACTGAAGCTTTCTTT.